This TCR beta chain stems from a study of graft-versus-host responses after intestinal transplantation. About the study: Each recipient received a multivisceral, liver-intestinal, or isolated intestinal graft.

V was clipped by 0 bases and J by 6 bases, with 11 bases between them. This CDR3 comprises 13 residues. Germline V lookup: CDR1 GTSNPN, CDR2 SVGIG (reference sequence). Irradiated, violet-dye-labeled stimulators (approximately 200,000) were plated alongside approximately 200,000 CFSE-labeled responders. Clones were read by immunoSEQ multiplex PCR, and TCRdb kept only the in-frame ones, dropping some. The sample records about 8,900 clones, under 35% being singletons. The sample in question was alloreactive CD8+ T cells from a mixed lymphocyte reaction culture, obtained before transplantation. Noted subset: CFSE-low proliferating T cells sorted from approximately 6-day pre-transplant mixed lymphocyte reaction (GvH or HvG direction). The source is a human patient who was an organ donor for intestinal transplantation. The V call is TRBV30, the J call TRBJ1-2; D ambiguous. In DNA, the CDR3 is TGTGCCTGGAGTGTATCGGGCGCAGATGGCTACACCTTC. Amino acid sequence: CAWSVSGADGYTF.